The 29 T cell receptor beta chains below come from one sample, sequenced in a study of T cell responses to AZD1222 COVID-19 vaccine. TCRdb's table, derived via immunoSEQ multiplex PCR, lists solely in-frame clones and lacks some. The sample holds some 150,000 clones; 85% to 95% are singletons and the top ten take more than 0.7%. The source was peripheral blood, collected on day 0 of MenACWY control vaccination. The origin of the receptors is an adult in good health.

The chain links TRBV20-1 to TRBJ2-5, with D unresolved. The germline CDR1 and CDR2 sequences are DFQATT and SNEGSKA (reference sequence). The CDR3 loop spans 9 amino acids. The V and J ends lost 7 bases and 5 bases respectively, with 5 bases between them. The CDR3: CSVGETQYF. The CDR3 nucleotides read TGCAGTGTAGGGGAGACCCAGTACTTC.

The rearrangement links TRBV28 to TRBJ1-2; maybe TRBD1 (5 bases). This CDR3 has 15 residues. Trimming cost V 3 bases and J 0 bases, with 11 bases left between them. Germline-derived CDR1 and CDR2 are MDHEN and SYDVKM. CDR3 in DNA: TGTGCCAGCAGTTTTTCGGGGACCTCTAACTATGGCTACACCTTC. Its protein product is CASSFSGTSNYGYTF.

The gene calls are TRBV20-1 and TRBJ2-7; D perhaps matches TRBD2 (5 bases). This CDR3 region has 10 residues. Germline CDR1 is DFQATT and CDR2 is SNEGSKA (reference sequence). Trimming removed 6 bases from V and 6 bases from J, with 9 bases in between. The CDR3 region is CSAPAVEQYF. CDR3 in DNA: TGCAGTGCCCCAGCGGTCGAGCAGTACTTC.

J is TRBJ2-3 and V is TRBV6-5; the D gene is possibly TRBD2 (6 bases). The CDR3 sequence is 13 residues long. The germline V gene has CDR1 MNHEY and CDR2 SVGAGI. The CDR3 sequence: CAAGQTSTDTQYF. CDR3 DNA: TGTGCGGCGGGGCAGACGAGCACAGATACGCAGTATTTT.

The CDR3 DNA reads TGCGCCAGCAGCTTGGCCGAGGGAAGAAGGACTGAAGCTTTCTTT. It yields the protein CASSLAEGRRTEAFF. The chain is built from TRBV5-1 and TRBJ1-1, with D uncertain. The germline gives CDR1 SGHRS, CDR2 YFSETQ. Trimming pared 0 bases from V and 5 bases from J, leaving 14 bases between. The CDR3 loop spans 15 amino acids.

This clone showed up just once. The V and J genes are TRBV15 and TRBJ1-1; weak D call: TRBD1 (6 bases). The CDR3 consists of 14 residues. V lost 3 bases, J lost 4 bases, and 12 bases lay in between. The germline V gene has CDR1 LNHNV and CDR2 YYDKDF (reference sequence). CDR3 DNA: TGTGCCACCAGCAGCTACAGGGTTGGCACTGAAGCTTTCTTT. Protein: CATSSYRVGTEAFF.

The genes are TRBV6-1 and TRBJ2-1; D remains unclear. This CDR3 is built from 12 residues. The ends were cut back, 2 bases at V and 10 bases at J, with 9 bases in the middle. In germline, CDR1 is MNHNS, CDR2 SASEGT. In DNA, the CDR3 is TGTGCCAGCAGTGAACCCGCAAGGGAGCAGTTCTTC. It specifies CASSEPAREQFF.

V gene TRBV7-9 combines with J gene TRBJ1-1; D might be TRBD1 (5 bases). This CDR3 comprises 14 residues. Trimming took off 5 bases at V and 4 bases at J, with 14 bases between the two ends. Germline V gives CDR1 SEHNR, CDR2 FQNEAQ (reference sequence). Here the CDR3 reads CASSIQTVLTEAFF. DNA of the CDR3: TGTGCCAGCAGCATCCAGACAGTTCTCACTGAAGCTTTCTTT.

V is TRBV6-2 or TRBV6-3 and J is TRBJ1-2; maybe TRBD1 (6 bases). Trimming pared 6 bases from V and 2 bases from J, leaving 16 bases between. CDR1 MNHEY and CDR2 SVGEGT come from the germline V gene. This CDR3 comprises 15 residues. The CDR3 coding sequence is TGTGCCAGCAGCGAGTCCTCAGGGGCAAACTATGGCTACACCTTC. Its protein is CASSESSGANYGYTF.

The chain recombines TRBV4-2 with TRBJ1-1; D is possibly TRBD1 (6 bases). Germline CDR1 reads LGHNA; CDR2 reads YNFKEQ. The CDR3 contains 15 residues. Trimming stripped 0 bases from V and 5 bases from J, with 13 bases between. CDR3 bases: TGTGCCAGCAGCCAAGAGACAGGTGGATGGACTGAAGCTTTCTTT. Its translation: CASSQETGGWTEAFF.

This clone appeared a single time. The V call is TRBV20-1, the J call TRBJ1-2; D uncertain. CDR1 and CDR2 (germline): DFQATT, SNEGSKA (reference sequence). The CDR3 contains 11 residues. With 0 bases removed from V and 8 bases from J, the gap between germline ends came to 7 bases. For the CDR3, the DNA is TGCAGTGCTAGAGAGACGAGGGGCTACACCTTC. Encoded protein: CSARETRGYTF.

The CDR3 sequence is CASSVRQGTGNTIYF. The CDR3 nucleotides read TGTGCCAGCAGCGTTCGACAGGGTACTGGAAACACCATATATTTT. V usage is TRBV7-9 and J usage is TRBJ1-3; 7 nucleotides line up with TRBD1. The V segment lost 5 bases and the J segment 2 bases; nucleotides outside the gene matches: 6. Germline CDR1 SEHNR, CDR2 FQNEAQ (reference sequence). This CDR3 has 15 residues.

This clone has just one count. This chain connects TRBV29-1 to TRBJ1-3; unclear D gene. This CDR3 has 13 residues. Germline CDR1 reads SQVTM; CDR2 reads ANQGSEA. V shed 4 bases and J shed 1 base, with 8 bases lying between them. Written as DNA, the CDR3 is TGCAGCGTTGTGGTGGGGTCTGGAAACACCATATATTTT. Protein: CSVVVGSGNTIYF. Together with reference TRBV29-1 and TRBJ1-3, the CDR3 gives the full variable domain: SAVISQKPSRDICQRGTSLTIQCQVDSQVTMMFWYRQQPGQSLTLIATANQGSEATYESGFVIDKFPISRPNLTFSTLTVSNMSPEDSSIYLCSVVVGSGNTIYFGEGSWLTVV.

V is TRBV5-5 and J is TRBJ2-7; D not resolved. CDR3 length: 12 amino acids. Germline V gene data show CDR1 as SGHKS and CDR2 as YYEKEE (reference sequence). Deletions cut 1 base from V and 3 bases from J, with 5 bases between. CDR3: CASSLTFYEQYF. The CDR3 coding sequence is TGTGCCAGCAGCTTGACTTTCTACGAGCAGTACTTC.

This clone was found once. The CDR3 spells CASSLAVATVGELFF. For the CDR3, the DNA is TGTGCCAGCAGCTTGGCAGTCGCGACTGTCGGGGAGCTGTTTTTT. This sequence joins TRBV5-4 and TRBJ2-2, with D unclear. CDR1 is SGHNT and CDR2 is YYREEE in the germline V gene (reference sequence). Trimming took off 0 bases at V and 7 bases at J, with 13 bases between the two ends. The CDR3 totals 15 residues.

The V gene is TRBV5-1, the J gene TRBJ2-3; no clear D. CDR1 is SGHRS and CDR2 is YFSETQ in the germline V gene. This CDR3 region has 12 residues. The germline V and J ends were trimmed by 0 bases and 5 bases, with 4 bases remaining between them. CDR3 sequence reads: CASSLDIDTQYF. CDR3 coding DNA: TGCGCCAGCAGCTTGGATATAGATACGCAGTATTTT.

This sequence joins TRBV6-5 and TRBJ2-1, with 7 positions matching TRBD2. With 0 bases clipped from V and 3 bases from J, the junction kept 2 bases outside the gene matches. The CDR3 spans 15 residues. Germline CDR1 is MNHEY and CDR2 is SVGAGI. CDR3 in amino acids: CASSYSGGGYNEQFF. The CDR3 coding sequence is TGTGCCAGCAGTTACTCGGGCGGGGGCTACAATGAGCAGTTCTTC.

The chain combines TRBV5-1 with TRBJ1-5, with D unclear. Per the germline V gene, CDR1 is SGHRS and CDR2 is YFSETQ. V was shortened by 0 bases and J by 1 base, with 5 bases between the two germline ends. This CDR3 has 14 residues. The CDR3 loop is CASSLEGSNQPQHF. CDR3 DNA sequence: TGCGCCAGCAGCTTGGAAGGGAGCAATCAGCCCCAGCATTTT. The full variable domain, with the rest looked up from reference TRBV5-1 and TRBJ1-5, is KAGVTQTPRYLIKTRGQQVTLSCSPISGHRSVSWYQQTPGQGLQFLFEYFSETQRNKGNFPGRFSGRQFSNSRSEMNVSTLELGDSALYLCASSLEGSNQPQHFGDGTRLSIL.

V and J are TRBV9 and TRBJ1-1; possible D gene TRBD1, 6 bases. The CDR3 spans 14 residues. Germline V lookup: CDR1 SGDLS, CDR2 YYNGEE. V gave up 0 bases and J gave up 5 bases, with 11 bases separating them. CDR3 residues: CASSVATGRTEAFF. CDR3 DNA: TGTGCCAGCAGCGTAGCCACAGGGCGAACTGAAGCTTTCTTT. Drawing the rest from reference TRBV9 and TRBJ1-1, the complete variable domain is DSGVTQTPKHLITATGQRVTLRCSPRSGDLSVYWYQQSLDQGLQFLIQYYNGEERAKGNILERFSAQQFPDLHSELNLSSLELGDSALYFCASSVATGRTEAFFGQGTRLTVV.

This clone has a handful of counts. The chain employs TRBV27 and TRBJ2-7; TRBD1 matches 7 bases. Germline V lookup: CDR1 MNHEY, CDR2 SMNVEV (reference sequence). The CDR3 totals 13 residues. With V trimmed by 2 bases and J by 5 bases, 3 bases remained unmatched. CDR3 in amino acids: CASSLLQGDEQYF. The CDR3 DNA reads TGTGCCAGCAGTTTACTCCAGGGGGACGAGCAGTACTTC.

CDR3 nucleotide sequence: TGCGCCAGCAGCTTGGGTGGGGGCAGTACGGGGACGAACACTGAAGCTTTCTTT. This codes for CASSLGGGSTGTNTEAFF. The chain links TRBV5-1 to TRBJ1-1; possibly TRBD1 for D (6 bases). Germline V gene data show CDR1 as SGHRS and CDR2 as YFSETQ. The CDR3 spans 18 residues. The germline V and J ends were trimmed by 0 bases and 1 base, with 19 bases remaining between them.

The chain employs TRBV20-1 and TRBJ1-1; maybe TRBD1 (6 bases). The CDR3 length is 11 residues. Trimming took off 4 bases at V and 6 bases at J, with 9 bases between the two ends. Per the germline V gene, CDR1 is DFQATT and CDR2 is SNEGSKA (reference sequence). The CDR3 nucleotides read TGCAGTGCTAACAGGGATCCTGAAGCTTTCTTT. This encodes CSANRDPEAFF.

A single count supports this clone. V is TRBV10-2 and J is TRBJ1-4; D call uncertain. Germline values: CDR1 WSHSY, CDR2 SAAADI. The CDR3 sequence is 13 residues long. V dropped 3 bases and J dropped 8 bases, with 10 bases sitting between them. This CDR3 reads CASSDRLNEKLFF. As DNA, the CDR3 is TGCGCCAGCAGTGATCGGCTCAACGAAAAACTGTTTTTT.

This rearrangement joins TRBV2 to TRBJ1-1; 9 nucleotides line up with TRBD1. Trimming took 4 bases from V and 5 from J; bases not matched to a gene: 8. The CDR3 covers 15 residues. Per germline, CDR1 SNHLY and CDR2 FYNNEI. Written as DNA, the CDR3 is TGTGCCAGCAGTGCAGTGGGACAGGGAAAAACTGAAGCTTTCTTT. It codes for CASSAVGQGKTEAFF.

The chain joins TRBV7-9 to TRBJ1-2; 7 bases line up with TRBD1. This CDR3 contains 14 residues. In germline, CDR1 is SEHNR, CDR2 FQNEAQ (reference sequence). V shed 1 base and J 4 bases; nucleotides not matched to a gene: 3. As DNA, the CDR3 is TGTGCCAGCAGCTTAGGCGACAGGGTCTATGGCTACACCTTC. Its protein product is CASSLGDRVYGYTF.

The chain carries TRBV28 and TRBJ2-5, with 10 bases matching TRBD2. With 4 bases clipped from V and 3 bases from J, the junction kept 8 bases outside the gene matches. Germline CDR1 reads MDHEN; CDR2 reads SYDVKM. The CDR3 sequence is 16 residues long. The CDR3 sequence is CASSSSSGRREETQYF. The CDR3 DNA sequence: TGTGCCAGCAGTTCCTCTAGCGGGAGACGGGAAGAGACCCAGTACTTC.

The chain recombines TRBV27 with TRBJ1-5; no clear D gene. Germline V gene lookup returns CDR1 MNHEY and CDR2 SMNVEV (reference sequence). With 5 bases removed from V and 0 bases from J, the gap between germline ends came to 8 bases. The CDR3 length is 14 residues. The CDR3 nucleotides read TGTGCCAGCAGTCTAGATGGTAGCAATCAGCCCCAGCATTTT. Its protein product is CASSLDGSNQPQHF.

This clone appeared a single time. This chain joins TRBV11-2 and TRBJ2-7; unclear D gene. Trimming stripped 7 bases from V and 3 bases from J, with 7 bases between. The CDR3 totals 11 residues. Germline CDR1 is SGHAT and CDR2 is FQNNGV. The CDR3 nucleotides are TGTGCCAGCACCGCAAGCTACGAGCAGTACTTC. Its translation is CASTASYEQYF.

V and J are TRBV29-1 and TRBJ2-7, with TRBD1 identical over 7 bases. The CDR3 loop spans 14 amino acids. CDR1 is SQVTM, CDR2 ANQGSEA, per germline. V shed 5 bases, J shed 5 bases, and the junction held 12 bases outside the gene matches. This chain's CDR3 is CSVRTDRVSDEQYF. The CDR3 region has the DNA TGCAGCGTTCGGACAGACAGGGTATCGGACGAGCAGTACTTC.